A selection of T cell receptor beta chains follows, all from one sample in a study of cytomegalovirus exposure and HLA in healthy donors. Sequenced by immunoSEQ multiplex PCR; TCRdb stores in-frame clones only, minus some. The sample totals some 110,000 clones. The specimen sequenced was PBMCs. These receptors came from a man aged 25-45 years in good health and CMV-seronegative. Both conserved end residues are part of each CDR3. Each record gives: CDR3 length, D gene, V gene, CDR3 protein. The D gene is left open where the match is weak.

len: 19; d_gene: TRBD1; v_gene: TRBV19; CDR3aa: CASSINGLVAGGAGDGYTF
len: 15; d_gene: -; v_gene: TRBV11-2; CDR3aa: CASSFVTGLNTEAFF
len: 15; d_gene: TRBD1; v_gene: TRBV5-4; CDR3aa: CASSDYGQGGYGYTF
len: 15; d_gene: -; v_gene: TRBV5-1; CDR3aa: CASSWEGRMNTEAFF
len: 17; d_gene: -; v_gene: TRBV21-1; CDR3aa: CASSKGAMGHETYEQYF
len: 14; d_gene: TRBD1; v_gene: TRBV5-1; CDR3aa: CASSADRTSYGYTF
len: 11; d_gene: -; v_gene: TRBV10-3; CDR3aa: CAISEPGEQYF
len: 17; d_gene: TRBD2; v_gene: TRBV11-3; CDR3aa: CASSRRSSGGAEDTQYF
len: 17; d_gene: TRBD1; v_gene: TRBV18; CDR3aa: CASSPGQGANWNEKLFF
len: 15; d_gene: TRBD2; v_gene: TRBV7-7; CDR3aa: CASSLERGATDTQYF
len: 15; d_gene: TRBD1; v_gene: TRBV6-5; CDR3aa: CASSLLGTGLTEAFF
len: 13; d_gene: TRBD1; v_gene: TRBV28; CDR3aa: CASSLAGGTEAFF
len: 15; d_gene: -; v_gene: TRBV5-1; CDR3aa: CASSLGEGSVVELFF
len: 18; d_gene: TRBD2; v_gene: TRBV4-2; CDR3aa: CASSQAYLAGTSYNEQFF
len: 14; d_gene: -; v_gene: TRBV6-1; CDR3aa: CASQKGQLNTEAFF
len: 11; d_gene: -; v_gene: TRBV30; CDR3aa: CAAGGSYEQYF
len: 12; d_gene: TRBD1; v_gene: TRBV2; CDR3aa: CASSPWTGEQFF
len: 14; d_gene: -; v_gene: TRBV27; CDR3aa: CASSLLGYTGELFF
len: 17; d_gene: -; v_gene: TRBV12-5; CDR3aa: CASGFRASTYSNQPQHF
len: 14; d_gene: TRBD1; v_gene: TRBV18; CDR3aa: CASSPGQGAYEQYF
len: 11; d_gene: -; v_gene: TRBV20-1; CDR3aa: CSARLSSRAFF
len: 15; d_gene: -; v_gene: TRBV5-8; CDR3aa: CASSLAWQFTDTQYF
len: 16; d_gene: TRBD1; v_gene: TRBV5-4; CDR3aa: CASSSGQGARTGELFF
len: 17; d_gene: TRBD2; v_gene: TRBV4-1; CDR3aa: CASSQGGSGGAIGELFF
len: 14; d_gene: TRBD1; v_gene: TRBV7-9; CDR3aa: CASRQTGRLDTQYF
len: 16; d_gene: -; v_gene: TRBV7-6; CDR3aa: CASSLGLGAASYEQYF
len: 14; d_gene: -; v_gene: TRBV7-9; CDR3aa: CASSPGGGETEAFF
len: 14; d_gene: TRBD1; v_gene: TRBV6-1; CDR3aa: CASRNRGTNYGYTF
len: 15; d_gene: -; v_gene: TRBV18; CDR3aa: CASSLSPLPRETQYF
len: 15; d_gene: TRBD2; v_gene: TRBV30; CDR3aa: CAWSVRTSVDETQYF